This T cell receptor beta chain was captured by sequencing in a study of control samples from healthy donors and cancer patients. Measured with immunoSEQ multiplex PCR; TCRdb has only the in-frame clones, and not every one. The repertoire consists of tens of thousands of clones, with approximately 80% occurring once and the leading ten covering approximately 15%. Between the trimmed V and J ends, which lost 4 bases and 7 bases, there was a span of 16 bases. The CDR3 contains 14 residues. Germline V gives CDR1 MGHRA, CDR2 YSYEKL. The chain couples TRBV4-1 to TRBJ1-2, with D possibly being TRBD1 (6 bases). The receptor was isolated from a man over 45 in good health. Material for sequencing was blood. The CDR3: CASSRREGDGGYTF. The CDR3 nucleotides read TGCGCCAGCAGCCGTCGCGAGGGGGATGGTGGCTACACCTTC.